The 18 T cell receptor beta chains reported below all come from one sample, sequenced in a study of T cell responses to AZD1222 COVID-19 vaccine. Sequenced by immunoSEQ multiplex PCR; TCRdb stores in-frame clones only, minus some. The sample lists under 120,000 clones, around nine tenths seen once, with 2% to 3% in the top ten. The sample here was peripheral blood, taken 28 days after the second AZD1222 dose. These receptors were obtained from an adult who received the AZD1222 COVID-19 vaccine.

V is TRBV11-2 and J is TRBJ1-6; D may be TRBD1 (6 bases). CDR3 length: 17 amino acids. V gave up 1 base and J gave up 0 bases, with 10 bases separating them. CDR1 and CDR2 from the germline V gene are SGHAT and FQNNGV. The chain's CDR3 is CASSLGRGSSYNSPLHF. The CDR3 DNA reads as TGTGCCAGCAGCTTAGGCAGGGGCAGCTCCTATAATTCACCCCTCCACTTT.

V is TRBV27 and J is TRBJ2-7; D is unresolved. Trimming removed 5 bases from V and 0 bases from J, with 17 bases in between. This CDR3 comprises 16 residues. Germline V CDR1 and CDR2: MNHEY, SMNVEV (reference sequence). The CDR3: CASSLQRVRSSYEQYF. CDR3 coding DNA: TGTGCCAGCAGTCTCCAAAGAGTCCGTAGCTCCTACGAGCAGTACTTC.

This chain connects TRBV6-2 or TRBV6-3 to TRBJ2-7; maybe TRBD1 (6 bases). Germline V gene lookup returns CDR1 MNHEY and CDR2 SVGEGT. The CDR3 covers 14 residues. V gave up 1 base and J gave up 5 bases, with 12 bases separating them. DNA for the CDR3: TGTGCCAGCAGTTACTACAGGGAGCGCGACGAGCAGTACTTC. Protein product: CASSYYRERDEQYF.

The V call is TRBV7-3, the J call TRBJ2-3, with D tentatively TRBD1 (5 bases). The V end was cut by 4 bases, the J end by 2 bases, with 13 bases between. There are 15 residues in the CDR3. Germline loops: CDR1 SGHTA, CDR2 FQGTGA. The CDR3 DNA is TGTGCCAGCAGCTCCCAGGGTTTGGACACAGATACGCAGTATTTT. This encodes CASSSQGLDTDTQYF.

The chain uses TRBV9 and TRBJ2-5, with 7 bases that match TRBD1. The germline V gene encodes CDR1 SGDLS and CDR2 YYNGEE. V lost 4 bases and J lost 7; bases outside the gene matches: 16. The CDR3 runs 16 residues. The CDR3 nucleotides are TGTGCCAGCAGCCAGACCTTGGCTAGGGGGCTCGGGACCCAGTACTTC. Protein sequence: CASSQTLARGLGTQYF.

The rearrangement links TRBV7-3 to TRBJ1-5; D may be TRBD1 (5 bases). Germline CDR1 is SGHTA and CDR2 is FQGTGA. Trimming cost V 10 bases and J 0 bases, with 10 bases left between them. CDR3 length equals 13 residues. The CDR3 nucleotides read TGTGCCACCGACAGATTTAGCAATCAGCCCCAGCATTTT. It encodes CATDRFSNQPQHF.

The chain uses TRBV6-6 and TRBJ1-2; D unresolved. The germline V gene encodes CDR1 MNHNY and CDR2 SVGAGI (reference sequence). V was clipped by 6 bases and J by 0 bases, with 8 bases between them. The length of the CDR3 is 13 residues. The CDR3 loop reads CASRVQPNYGYTF. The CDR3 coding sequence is TGTGCCAGCAGAGTTCAGCCTAACTATGGCTACACCTTC.

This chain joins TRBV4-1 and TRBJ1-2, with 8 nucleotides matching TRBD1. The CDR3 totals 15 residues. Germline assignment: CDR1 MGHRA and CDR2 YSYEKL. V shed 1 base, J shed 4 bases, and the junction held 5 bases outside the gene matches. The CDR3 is CASSQGGTGGYGYTF. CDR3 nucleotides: TGCGCCAGCAGCCAAGGCGGTACAGGGGGCTATGGCTACACCTTC.

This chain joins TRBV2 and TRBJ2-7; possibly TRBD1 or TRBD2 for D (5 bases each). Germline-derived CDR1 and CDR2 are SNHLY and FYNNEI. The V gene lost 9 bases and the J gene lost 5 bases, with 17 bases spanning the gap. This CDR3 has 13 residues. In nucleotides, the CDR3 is TGTGCCAGTGAATCGAGGGGCGGCGACGAGCAGTACTTC. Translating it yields CASESRGGDEQYF.

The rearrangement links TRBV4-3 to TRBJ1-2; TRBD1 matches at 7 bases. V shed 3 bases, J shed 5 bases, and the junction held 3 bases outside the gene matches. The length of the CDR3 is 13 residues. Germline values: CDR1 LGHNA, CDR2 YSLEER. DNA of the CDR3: TGCGCCAGCAGCCAGGAGACAGGGTATGGCTACACCTTC. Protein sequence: CASSQETGYGYTF.

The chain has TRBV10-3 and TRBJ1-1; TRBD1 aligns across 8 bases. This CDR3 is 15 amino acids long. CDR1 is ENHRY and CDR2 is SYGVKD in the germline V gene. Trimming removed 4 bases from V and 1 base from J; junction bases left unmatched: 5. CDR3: CAISGRGTGNTEAFF. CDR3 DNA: TGTGCCATCAGTGGGCGAGGGACAGGGAACACTGAAGCTTTCTTT.

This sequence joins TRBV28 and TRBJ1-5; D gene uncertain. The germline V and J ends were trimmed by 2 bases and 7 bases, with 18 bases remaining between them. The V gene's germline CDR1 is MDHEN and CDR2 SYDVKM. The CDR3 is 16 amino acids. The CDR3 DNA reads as TGTGCCAGCAGTTTAGGGAGGGTTGTCCTCGACCAGCCCCAGCATTTT. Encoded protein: CASSLGRVVLDQPQHF.

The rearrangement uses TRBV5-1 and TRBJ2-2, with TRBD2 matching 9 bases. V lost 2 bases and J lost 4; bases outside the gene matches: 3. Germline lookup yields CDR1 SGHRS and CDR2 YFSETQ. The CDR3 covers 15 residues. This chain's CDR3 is CASSFLAGATGELFF. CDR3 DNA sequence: TGCGCCAGCAGCTTTTTAGCGGGGGCCACCGGGGAGCTGTTTTTT.

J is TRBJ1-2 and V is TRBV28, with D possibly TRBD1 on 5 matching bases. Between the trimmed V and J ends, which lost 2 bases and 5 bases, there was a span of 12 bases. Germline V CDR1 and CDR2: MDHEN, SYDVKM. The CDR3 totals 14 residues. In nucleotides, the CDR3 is TGTGCCAGCAGTTTAAGGTCGACAGTTTATGGCTACACCTTC. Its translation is CASSLRSTVYGYTF.

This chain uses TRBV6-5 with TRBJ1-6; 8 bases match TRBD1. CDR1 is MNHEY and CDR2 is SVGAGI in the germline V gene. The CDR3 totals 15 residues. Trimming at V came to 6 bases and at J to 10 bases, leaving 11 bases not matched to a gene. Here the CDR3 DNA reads TGTGCCAGCAGCCGACAGGGGAGTTGGGGATCACCCCTCCACTTT. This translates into CASSRQGSWGSPLHF.

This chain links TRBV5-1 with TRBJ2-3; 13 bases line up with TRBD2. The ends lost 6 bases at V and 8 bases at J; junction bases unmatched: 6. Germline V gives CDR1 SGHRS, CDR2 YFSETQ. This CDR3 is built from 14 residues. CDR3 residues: CASTEGLAGTTQYF. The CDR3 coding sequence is TGCGCCAGCACGGAGGGACTAGCGGGGACTACGCAGTATTTT.

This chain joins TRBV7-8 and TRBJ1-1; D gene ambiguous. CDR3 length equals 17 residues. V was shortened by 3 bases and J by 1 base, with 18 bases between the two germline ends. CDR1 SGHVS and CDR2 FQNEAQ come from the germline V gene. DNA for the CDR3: TGTGCCAGCAGCTTCCCGGGAAGAAGAGGCGGGAACACTGAAGCTTTCTTT. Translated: CASSFPGRRGGNTEAFF.

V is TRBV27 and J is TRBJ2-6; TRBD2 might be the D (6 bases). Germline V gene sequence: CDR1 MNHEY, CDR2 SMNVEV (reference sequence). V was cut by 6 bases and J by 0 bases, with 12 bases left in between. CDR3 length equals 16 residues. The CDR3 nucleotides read TGTGCCAGCAGACGCCGGGGACTCTCTGGGGCCAACGTCCTGACTTTC. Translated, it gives CASRRRGLSGANVLTF.